This T cell receptor beta chain was identified during a study of identical twins. Study-wide points: Insertions were reduced in abundant cord blood beta clonotypes but not in memory repertoires.

CDR1 SEHNR and CDR2 FQNEAQ come from the germline V gene (reference sequence). V dropped 5 bases and J dropped 2; count of bases not matched to a gene: 5. The CDR3 covers 15 residues. Template switching introduced a universal primer site, and the cDNA bore unique molecular identifiers. Each CDR3 protein gets one entry after TCRdb re-called the 5' RACE reads with MiXCR. This sample has around 570,000 distinct CDR3 sequences; approximately 10% occur once, and the top ten carry roughly 3%. There are a few counts of this clonotype. Its antigen remains unknown. These same records also appear under a second study, on yellow fever vaccine responses in identical twins.

V is TRBV7-9 and J is TRBJ2-3, with 9 bases that match TRBD2. The sample comprised PBMCs. This TCR was sampled from a woman aged 18 to 35 in good health. DNA for the CDR3: TGTGCCAGCAGCGTTAGCGGGGGCTCCACAGATACGCAGTATTTT. This sequence encodes CASSVSGGSTDTQYF.